This T cell receptor (beta chain) was documented in a study of cytotoxic CD8 clonotypes in ibrutinib-treated CLL. At the level of the study: Sequenced samples delivered averages of 200,000 to 300,000 productive templates and 94,082 productive rearrangements. Study outcomes and limitations: In sustained-remission versus progressing patients, sampling times differed. Clonality grew at ibrutinib response; at progression, it decreased back toward baseline.

About this clone: Its antigen remains unidentified.

Profiling relied on immunoSEQ multiplex PCR, and the TCRdb table lists in-frame clones only, not all of them. The sample shows about 16,000 clones, about two thirds of them seen only once. This TCR was sampled from a human donor with chronic lymphocytic leukemia. The material sequenced was PBMCs, taken before ibrutinib treatment.

CDR3 residues: CASSNLAGGINEQYF. DNA for the CDR3: TGTGCCAGCTCGAATCTAGCGGGGGGTATTAACGAGCAGTACTTC. The chain employs TRBV18 and TRBJ2-7; 11 bases map to TRBD2. In germline, CDR1 is KGHSH, CDR2 LQKENI. After removal of 6 bases from V and 5 bases from J, the junction contained 9 bases not matched to a gene. The CDR3 sequence is 15 residues long.